This T cell receptor beta chain was captured in a study of blood T cells in healthy people across ages. Germline V lookup: CDR1 SGHTA, CDR2 FQGNSA. The CDR3 is made up of 18 amino acids. For the second PCR, which ran for about 6 to 12 cycles, a sample-barcoded 5' primer and a J-beta primer mix were used. Every single cDNA molecule received a tag from a template-switch adaptor with 12 random nucleotides. TCRdb re-analysed the 5' RACE reads in MiXCR, keeping a single row per CDR3 protein. This sample yields around 1,000,000 distinct CDR3 sequences, of which under 30% are seen a single time; approximately 0.79% belongs to the top ten. This clonotype has a handful of counts. The antigen remains undetermined. Study observations and caveats: CMV status of donors was not determined, possibly confounding expanded clonotype changes.

The sample also formed part of further work on T cells of mothers and their children. This second study says: Similar effects of thymic selection on TCR recombination output were recorded in related and unrelated pairs.

Specimen: blood. This clonotype was sampled from a girl aged 2-10 years in good health. The chain combines TRBV7-2 with TRBJ2-5; D perhaps matches TRBD2 (5 bases). The J call is doubtful: the DNA matches TRBJ2-1 better. CDR3 amino acids: CASSLRSPLGGRYNEQFF. The CDR3 coding sequence is TGTGCCAGCAGCTTAAGGTCCCCCCTTGGCGGGCGTTACAATGAGCAGTTCTTC.